Each of the 6 T cell receptor beta chains below was sequenced from the same sample in a study of neoadjuvant anti-PD-1 for oral cavity cancer. Profiling relied on immunoSEQ multiplex PCR, and the TCRdb table lists in-frame clones only, not all of them. The table has roughly 10,000 clones, approximately 52% seen once. Sequencing was performed on tumor tissue, taken before nivolumab (anti-PD-1) treatment. Receptors originate from a person aged 35-79 years with oral cavity squamous cell carcinoma.

The sample holds one count of this clone. V gene TRBV19 combines with J gene TRBJ2-1, with a possible D match to TRBD1 (6 bases). Trimming removed 3 bases at V and 3 bases at J, with 15 bases between. The germline V gene has CDR1 LNHDA and CDR2 SQIVND (reference sequence). The CDR3 extends over 16 amino acids. The CDR3 coding sequence is TGTGCCAGTAGTATTGGCTCCAGGGGCCGCTACAATGAGCAGTTCTTC. Protein: CASSIGSRGRYNEQFF.

The chain is built from TRBV9 and TRBJ2-3; TRBD2 agrees at 9 bases. Germline V lookup: CDR1 SGDLS, CDR2 YYNGEE. The CDR3 has 16 amino acids. V trimming: 4 bases; J trimming: 4 bases; junction bases outside the gene matches: 10. For the CDR3, the DNA is TGTGCCAGCAGCCCACGAAGGACTAGCGTCCCAGATACGCAGTATTTT. Amino acids: CASSPRRTSVPDTQYF.

V and J are TRBV10-3 and TRBJ1-5; 7 bases map to TRBD1. Germline CDR1 ENHRY, CDR2 SYGVKD. The length of the CDR3 is 13 residues. V gave up 6 bases and J gave up 4 bases; unmatched junction bases: 3. CDR3 sequence (DNA): TGTGCCATCAGCAGGGGGAAGAATCAGCCCCAGCATTTT. Protein product: CAISRGKNQPQHF.

This clone is medium-sized within its sample. J is TRBJ1-6 and V is TRBV6-5, with D perhaps TRBD1 (5 bases). CDR3 length: 13 amino acids. CDR1 MNHEY and CDR2 SVGAGI come from the germline V gene. V dropped 6 bases and J dropped 8 bases, with 11 bases sitting between them. CDR3 sequence: CASRRGNDSPLHF. CDR3 coding DNA: TGTGCCAGCAGACGGGGGAATGATTCACCCCTCCACTTT.

The chain has TRBV6-5 and TRBJ2-5; D tentatively reads TRBD1 or TRBD2 (6 bases each). Deletions cut 6 bases from V and 5 bases from J, with 13 bases between. The germline gives CDR1 MNHEY, CDR2 SVGAGI. The CDR3 loop spans 13 amino acids. The CDR3, as DNA: TGTGCCAGCAGGAGGAGGGGGTGGGAGACCCAGTACTTC. Its translation: CASRRRGWETQYF.

The chain links TRBV19 to TRBJ2-1; weak D call: TRBD2 (6 bases). Germline V gene data show CDR1 as LNHDA and CDR2 as SQIVND (reference sequence). V was cut by 6 bases and J by 9 bases, with 18 bases left in between. The CDR3 has 14 amino acids. This chain's CDR3 is CASSPGVAVGEQFF. The CDR3, as DNA: TGTGCCAGTAGCCCGGGGGTAGCCGTGGGTGAGCAGTTCTTC.